Detailed here is one TCR beta chain. Its antigen is not known. These data belong to a study of breast tumors, draining lymph nodes, adjacent tissues. Whole-study findings and limits: The lymph node origin of tumor T cells was framed as consistent with a hypothesis, not demonstrated. Most tumor T cells seemingly derive from lymph node, then expand in tumor. Luminal-like breast cancer showed significantly greater tumor-nontumor repertoire similarity than basal-like breast cancer did.

TCRdb re-called the multiplex PCR reads with MiXCR, one entry per CDR3 protein. The sample includes about 35,000 distinct CDR3 sequences, roughly 36% of them seen just once. The specimen was breast tumor tissue. This clonotype was obtained from a female donor with breast cancer. Some clones in this sample may be carry-over from other donors' samples.

The CDR3 DNA follows: TGTGCCAGCAGTCAACTCCATGCTAGCGGGAGGCCCTACGAGCAGTACTTC. Amino acids: CASSQLHASGRPYEQYF. This chain uses TRBV2 with TRBJ2-7, with 11 bases lining up with TRBD2. The CDR3 contains 17 residues. J gave up 2 bases and V 5 bases, and 11 bases lay outside the gene matches. Germline V CDR1 and CDR2: SNHLY, FYNNEI.